The rows below give T cell receptor beta chains drawn from one sample of a study of cytomegalovirus exposure and HLA in healthy donors. Clones were sequenced by immunoSEQ multiplex PCR, and TCRdb holds only the in-frame ones, with some missing. The data show roughly 190,000 clones, and the top ten clones hold about 0.81%. Sequencing was carried out using PBMCs. The receptors stem from a woman under 30 in good health and CMV-seropositive. Both conserved end residues are part of each CDR3. A D gene is named only where the DNA matches it firmly.

CASSLLAGEGYTF	TGTGCCAGCAGTTTATTGGCAGGGGAAGGCTACACCTTC	NA	TRBJ1-2	13	TRBV28
CASSTYPGTQETQYF	TGTGCCAGCAGCACGTACCCAGGGACACAAGAGACCCAGTACTTC	NA	TRBJ2-5	15	TRBV5-4
CASSPSITGGYNSPLHF	TGTGCCAGTAGTCCATCAATAACAGGGGGCTATAATTCACCCCTCCACTTT	TRBD1	TRBJ1-6	17	TRBV19
CASSRGLAGGPGETQYF	TGCGCCAGCAGCAGGGGGCTAGCGGGAGGGCCGGGCGAGACCCAGTACTTC	TRBD2	TRBJ2-5	17	TRBV5-1
CASSSPGQGNTEAFF	TGTGCCAGCAGCTCACCGGGACAGGGGAACACTGAAGCTTTCTTT	TRBD1	TRBJ1-1	15	TRBV5-6
CASSPLKGGTGGFEQYF	TGTGCCAGCAGCCCGTTAAAGGGAGGGACAGGGGGCTTTGAGCAGTACTTC	TRBD1	TRBJ2-7	17	TRBV4-2
CASSQDRGNNSPLHF	TGCGCCAGCAGCCAGGACAGGGGGAATAATTCACCCCTCCACTTT	TRBD1	TRBJ1-6	15	TRBV5-1
CAWSLKSSYNSPLHF	TGTGCCTGGAGTTTGAAGAGCTCCTATAATTCACCCCTCCACTTT	NA	TRBJ1-6	15	TRBV30
CASSLVNSVNYGYTF	TGTGCCAGCAGCTTGGTTAACTCGGTTAACTATGGCTACACCTTC	NA	TRBJ1-2	15	TRBV5-4
CASSVRSEKLFF	TGTGCCAGCAGCGTCCGGAGTGAAAAACTGTTTTTT	NA	TRBJ1-4	12	TRBV7-6
CASRSGGSYGYTF	TGTGCCAGCAGGTCAGGGGGTAGCTATGGCTACACCTTC	TRBD1	TRBJ1-2	13	TRBV7-2
CATSRDLAGGGETQYF	TGTGCCACCAGCAGAGATCTAGCGGGAGGTGGGGAGACCCAGTACTTC	TRBD2	TRBJ2-5	16	TRBV15
CASRLVSGLADEQYF	TGTGCAAGTCGCTTAGTAAGTGGACTAGCGGACGAGCAGTACTTC	NA	TRBJ2-7	15	TRBV12-2
CASSQEEVDYSYEQYF	TGCGCCAGCAGCCAAGAAGAAGTTGACTACTCCTACGAGCAGTACTTC	NA	TRBJ2-7	16	TRBV4-1
CASSPGGDGIYGYTF	TGTGCCAGCAGCCCCGGCGGGGACGGCATCTATGGCTACACCTTC	NA	TRBJ1-2	15	TRBV11-3
CASRPSPGQRTDTQYF	TGTGCCAGCCGCCCCTCACCAGGACAACGCACAGATACGCAGTATTTT	NA	TRBJ2-3	16	TRBV25-1
CAWRDWQLNTEAFF	TGTGCCTGGCGGGACTGGCAATTGAACACTGAAGCTTTCTTT	NA	TRBJ1-1	14	TRBV30
CASSMASGTEAFF	TGTGCCAGTAGTATGGCTTCGGGCACTGAAGCTTTCTTT	NA	TRBJ1-1	13	TRBV19
CASSYSRDSPVYGYTF	TGTGCCAGCAGTTACTCCCGAGACAGCCCAGTCTATGGCTACACCTTC	NA	TRBJ1-2	16	TRBV6-5
CASSVEGASGNTIYF	TGTGCCAGCAGCGTAGAGGGGGCTTCTGGAAACACCATATATTTT	TRBD1	TRBJ1-3	15	TRBV9
CASSLAPGNYEQYF	TGTGCCAGCAGCTTAGCGCCCGGGAACTACGAGCAGTACTTC	NA	TRBJ2-7	14	TRBV7-9
CASSIVAATNEKLFF	TGTGCCAGTAGTATAGTGGCAGCAACTAATGAAAAACTGTTTTTT	NA	TRBJ1-4	15	TRBV19
CASSEAGEIYGGYTF	TGTGCCAGCAGTGAAGCGGGAGAAATCTATGGAGGCTACACCTTC	NA	TRBJ1-2	15	TRBV6-1
CASSLLAGGQETQYF	TGCGCCAGCAGCTTACTAGCGGGAGGGCAGGAGACCCAGTACTTC	TRBD2	TRBJ2-5	15	TRBV4-1
CASSEGVLPPTIYF	TGTGCCAGCAGTGAAGGTGTCCTTCCCCCCACCATATATTTT	NA	TRBJ1-3	14	TRBV6-1
CASSLRGSSTDTQYF	TGTGCCAGCAGCTTACGCGGGTCTAGCACAGATACGCAGTATTTT	NA	TRBJ2-3	15	TRBV7-2
CASSLRQGALQNEQYF	TGTGCCAGCAGCCTTCGACAGGGGGCGTTACAGAACGAGCAGTACTTC	TRBD1	TRBJ2-7	16	TRBV5-6
CASSSAWGTRFHQPQHF	TGTGCCAGCAGCTCCGCCTGGGGGACAAGGTTCCATCAGCCCCAGCATTTT	NA	TRBJ1-5	17	TRBV7-9
CASSQGGEGRDYGYTF	TGCGCCAGCAGCCAAGGGGGTGAGGGCCGAGACTATGGCTACACCTTC	NA	TRBJ1-2	16	TRBV4-1
CASSFGGTMNTEAFF	TGTGCCAGCAGTTTTGGCGGTACCATGAACACTGAAGCTTTCTTT	NA	TRBJ1-1	15	TRBV27
CASSSDPGSGVAFF	TGTGCCAGCAGCTCGGACCCAGGGTCGGGGGTGGCTTTCTTT	NA	TRBJ1-1	14	TRBV11-2